This entry features one TCR beta chain sequence. This clonotype was seen only a few times. Its antigen is currently not known. No base-level quality is on record; no much larger clone is a single base apart. These data belong to a study of response to subunit inactivated influenza vaccine (dated by TCRdb to 2017 to 2018). Some background on the complete study: The study used deep quantitative T cell receptor repertoire profiling to track responses to a trivalent subunit inactivated influenza vaccine. General study outcomes and caveats: According to the authors, only a limited number of new T cells may be recruited by each seasonal influenza vaccination.

Germline trimming: 8 bases from V, 5 bases from J; junction bases outside gene matches: 10. As encoded in the germline V gene, CDR1 is SQVTM while CDR2 is ANQGSEA. Its CDR3 holds 14 amino acids, cysteine through phenylalanine. Kept here is only the CDR3 DNA, which spans 42 bases and is read in frame from base 1. The receptor library was made with RT-PCR. Sequencing used an Illumina HiSeq 2500. TCRdb cleaned the public reads at Q25 with fastp, built clones with MiXCR and kept in-frame beta chains. Each entry is one CDR3 protein sequence, shown with its most common DNA and genes. In this sample the table shows around 520,000 distinct CDR3 sequences, 12% of which occur a single time. The ten largest make up 10% of the sample.

The input for sequencing was PBMCs from blood, taken on the day of vaccination. The TCR was taken from a man aged 45 to 65 who received an inactivated influenza vaccine. Donor details come from another sample of the same person, matched by shared clones. This sequence uses TRBV29-1 and TRBJ2-1; 9 bases in the junction line up with TRBD2. CDR3 loop: CSFNSGSLHNEQFF. The DNA sequence is TGCAGCTTTAATAGCGGGAGTCTCCACAATGAGCAGTTCTTC.